Shown below are 26 T cell receptor beta chains from a single sample sequenced in a study of blood T cell repertoires in COVID-19. This table comes from immunoSEQ multiplex PCR, and its TCRdb copy is limited to in-frame clones, with some not included. Of over 110,000 clones detected, around 86% appear once; the ten largest clones hold over 8%. The sample taken for sequencing was peripheral blood. Receptors were obtained from a human donor in a cohort sampled during active COVID-19.

This chain links TRBV24-1 with TRBJ2-1; TRBD1 might be the D (8 bases). Trimming took 9 bases from V and 4 from J, leaving 12 bases between them. Per germline, CDR1 KGHDR and CDR2 SFDVKD. This CDR3 spans 13 amino acids. The CDR3 reads CATAQGGYNEQFF. Here the CDR3 DNA reads TGTGCCACCGCACAGGGGGGGTACAATGAGCAGTTCTTC.

This clone was counted between two and nine times. J is TRBJ2-7 and V is TRBV5-5, with D unclear. CDR1 is SGHKS and CDR2 is YYEKEE in the germline V gene (reference sequence). V lost 4 bases and J 2 bases, leaving 7 bases between the germline ends. The CDR3 is 12 amino acids. The CDR3 nucleotides read TGTGCCAGCAGCCCCGTAACCTACGAGCAGTACTTC. It yields the protein CASSPVTYEQYF.

V usage is TRBV5-3 and J usage is TRBJ2-7; 13 nucleotides align to TRBD2. TRBV5-3 is an ORF; its function is uncertain. The CDR3 has 24 amino acids. J lost 2 bases, V lost 5 bases, and 31 bases had no gene match. DNA for the CDR3: TGTGCCAGAAGTCCCGGACTAGCGGGAGTCGTAACACCTTTTAAACCTCCCTCTACCTACGAGCAGTACTTC. Its protein product is CARSPGLAGVVTPFKPPSTYEQYF.

CDR3 nucleotides: TGTGCCAGCAGCTTAGGTTCGGGTGCTGGAAACACCATATATTTT. Amino acid sequence: CASSLGSGAGNTIYF. The chain recombines TRBV7-6 with TRBJ1-3; D is ambiguous. Germline loops: CDR1 SGHVS, CDR2 FNYEAQ. The V and J ends lost 1 base and 2 bases respectively, with 9 bases between them. The CDR3 extends over 15 amino acids.

A word on this clone: The sample carries other DNA sequences with the same CDR3. V is TRBV28 and J is TRBJ2-7; possible D gene TRBD2, 6 bases. Trimming shortened V by 8 bases and J by 5 bases, and 10 bases separated the two germline ends. Germline CDR1 MDHEN, CDR2 SYDVKM. The CDR3 sequence is 11 residues long. The CDR3 bases are TGTGCCAGCGAGGGCGGGGACGAGCAGTACTTC. Translating gives CASEGGDEQYF.

The gene calls are TRBV2 and TRBJ2-7; 11 nucleotides line up with TRBD2. V shed 6 bases, J shed 3 bases, and the junction held 16 bases outside the gene matches. Germline V CDR1 and CDR2: SNHLY, FYNNEI. This CDR3 has 18 residues. CDR3 sequence reads: CASSLRLPTSGVNYEQYF. The CDR3 region has the DNA TGTGCCAGCAGCCTCCGACTGCCGACTAGCGGGGTAAACTACGAGCAGTACTTC.

The V gene is TRBV5-1, the J gene TRBJ2-7; TRBD2 matches at 13 bases. V dropped 5 bases and J dropped 6; count of bases not matched to a gene: 5. Germline V gene data show CDR1 as SGHRS and CDR2 as YFSETQ. The CDR3 extends over 14 amino acids. The CDR3 region has the DNA TGCGCCAGCAGGGAACGGACTAGCGGGAGCGAGCAGTACTTC. This gives the protein CASRERTSGSEQYF.

This sequence joins TRBV27 and TRBJ2-3; 10 nucleotides line up with TRBD1. The junction had 9 bases not matched to a gene; V was cut back by 5 bases and J by 4 bases. CDR3 length: 16 residues. Per the germline V gene, CDR1 is MNHEY and CDR2 is SMNVEV (reference sequence). CDR3 residues: CASSPYRDRGPDTQYF. The DNA of the CDR3 is TGTGCCAGCAGTCCCTACCGGGACAGGGGCCCAGATACGCAGTATTTT.

The V and J genes are TRBV19 and TRBJ2-7, with D possibly being TRBD1 (6 bases). Germline V gene data show CDR1 as LNHDA and CDR2 as SQIVND (reference sequence). The CDR3 has 14 amino acids. V lost 9 bases, J lost 3 bases, and 18 bases lay in between. As DNA, the CDR3 is TGTGCCAGCCATCCTCGGGCAGGGGACTACGAGCAGTACTTC. This gives the protein CASHPRAGDYEQYF.

The V gene is TRBV28, the J gene TRBJ2-7; D is ambiguous. Trimming removed 5 bases from V and 4 bases from J, with 6 bases in between. The CDR3 has 11 amino acids. Germline loops: CDR1 MDHEN, CDR2 SYDVKM. CDR3 DNA sequence: TGTGCCAGCAGTATCCAGTACGAGCAGTACTTC. This sequence encodes CASSIQYEQYF.

Details on this clone: This sample also contains other DNA sequences that code for the same CDR3. This chain links TRBV5-1 with TRBJ2-7, with TRBD2 as a possible D gene (6 bases). V was shortened by 0 bases and J by 2 bases, with 9 bases between the two germline ends. CDR1 SGHRS and CDR2 YFSETQ come from the germline V gene. The CDR3 sequence is 14 residues long. DNA of the CDR3: TGCGCCAGCAGCTTGGTAGCGGCGACCTACGAGCAGTACTTC. Translating it yields CASSLVAATYEQYF.

This chain links TRBV28 with TRBJ1-5, with 9 bases aligning to TRBD1. The CDR3 has 15 residues. J gave up 4 bases and V 5 bases, and 6 bases lay outside the gene matches. The germline V gene encodes CDR1 MDHEN and CDR2 SYDVKM. As DNA, the CDR3 is TGTGCCAGCAGTCGCACAGGGGGCCCTAATCAGCCCCAGCATTTT. Translated, it gives CASSRTGGPNQPQHF.

J is TRBJ1-5 and V is TRBV18; D may be TRBD1 (6 bases). Germline CDR1 KGHSH, CDR2 LQKENI. This CDR3 region has 16 residues. Trimming shortened V by 2 bases and J by 5 bases, and 16 bases separated the two germline ends. The CDR3 nucleotides read TGTGCCAGCTCACCAGGGGTGGGGGCAAGCGATCAGCCCCAGCATTTT. This encodes CASSPGVGASDQPQHF.

The chain links TRBV24-1 to TRBJ2-7, with a possible D match to TRBD1 (5 bases). CDR3 length: 13 residues. The germline gives CDR1 KGHDR, CDR2 SFDVKD. Trimming took off 5 bases at V and 1 base at J, with 8 bases between the two ends. For the CDR3, the DNA is TGTGCCACCAGTGTTCCAGGGTCCTACGAGCAGTACTTC. It translates to CATSVPGSYEQYF.

This clone appeared a single time. CDR3: CASSLNRGSDEQYF. Here the CDR3 DNA reads TGCGCCAGCAGCTTAAACAGGGGCAGTGACGAGCAGTACTTC. The chain employs TRBV5-1 and TRBJ2-7, with 7 bases fitting TRBD1. CDR1 and CDR2 from the germline V gene are SGHRS and YFSETQ. There are 14 residues in the CDR3. V lost 2 bases and J lost 5; bases outside the gene matches: 7.

V and J are TRBV9 and TRBJ2-7; 7 bases are shared with TRBD2. V lost 0 bases, J lost 1 base, and 7 bases stayed unmatched. CDR3 length: 16 residues. Looked up from germline, CDR1 is SGDLS and CDR2 is YYNGEE. CDR3 in amino acids: CASSVGAGRDSYEQYF. As DNA, the CDR3 is TGTGCCAGCAGCGTAGGTGCAGGGAGGGATTCCTACGAGCAGTACTTC.

The V call is TRBV28, the J call TRBJ2-1; 10 nucleotides agree with TRBD2. The CDR3 sequence is 18 residues long. The ends lost 5 bases at V and 9 bases at J; junction bases unmatched: 19. Germline V gene lookup returns CDR1 MDHEN and CDR2 SYDVKM. The CDR3 spells CASSPEEGLAGVSGEQFF. As DNA, the CDR3 is TGTGCCAGCAGTCCAGAAGAGGGCCTAGCGGGAGTGTCTGGTGAGCAGTTCTTC.

V usage is TRBV4-2 and J usage is TRBJ2-7; a possible D gene is TRBD2 (6 bases). The CDR3 runs to 15 residues. V gave up 0 bases and J gave up 3 bases, with 12 bases separating them. CDR1 LGHNA and CDR2 YNFKEQ come from the germline V gene. The CDR3 DNA follows: TGTGCCAGCAGCCAAGAGATTGGGAGGTTCTACGAGCAGTACTTC. Amino acids: CASSQEIGRFYEQYF.

This clone has a handful of counts. The chain carries TRBV12-5 and TRBJ2-1, with D possibly matching TRBD1 (6 bases). In germline, CDR1 is LGHNT, CDR2 FRNRAP. CDR3 length: 14 amino acids. Trimming took 4 bases from V and 3 from J, leaving 10 bases between them. In DNA, the CDR3 is TGTGCTAGTGGTTCCGGACAGCTCTACAATGAGCAGTTCTTC. This encodes CASGSGQLYNEQFF. Supplemented by reference TRBV12-5 and TRBJ2-1, the full variable domain reads DARVTQTPRHKVTEMGQEVTMRCQPILGHNTVFWYRQTMMQGLELLAYFRNRAPLDDSGMPKDRFSAEMPDATLATLKIQPSEPRDSAVYFCASGSGQLYNEQFFGPGTRLTVL.

The chain carries TRBV7-8 and TRBJ1-5, with D perhaps matching TRBD1 (6 bases). V lost 0 bases and J 7 bases, leaving 16 bases between the germline ends. CDR1 is SGHVS and CDR2 is FQNEAQ in the germline V gene. This CDR3 comprises 16 residues. CDR3 coding DNA: TGTGCCAGCAGCTTAGCGCTGGTCAGGGGCTTACAGCCCCAGCATTTT. Protein sequence: CASSLALVRGLQPQHF.

This sequence joins TRBV28 and TRBJ2-1; D is unresolved. The CDR3 is 13 residues long. Germline V CDR1 and CDR2: MDHEN, SYDVKM. Trimming took off 7 bases at V and 5 bases at J, with 12 bases between the two ends. CDR3 sequence (DNA): TGTGCCAGCACCGAGAGGTACCACAATGAGCAGTTCTTC. Translating gives CASTERYHNEQFF. The variable domain in full, completed from reference TRBV28 and TRBJ2-1, reads DVKVTQSSRYLVKRTGEKVFLECVQDMDHENMFWYRQDPGLGLRLIYFSYDVKMKEKGDIPEGYSVSREKKERFSLILESASTNQTSMYLCASTERYHNEQFFGPGTRLTVL.

This clone was picked up a small number of times. As DNA, the CDR3 is TGTGCCAGCTCACGACTAGCGGGAGAATTGGAGACCCAGTACTTC. It specifies CASSRLAGELETQYF. This rearrangement joins TRBV18 to TRBJ2-5; 12 nucleotides match TRBD2. Trimming removed 4 bases from V and 5 bases from J; junction bases left unmatched: 5. CDR1 is KGHSH, CDR2 LQKENI, per germline. The CDR3 sequence is 15 residues long.

The chain couples TRBV3-1 (or the pseudogene TRBV3-2) to TRBJ1-1; TRBD1 is a possible D gene (6 bases). The CDR3 extends over 17 amino acids. V gave up 6 bases and J gave up 2 bases, with 22 bases separating them. CDR1 is LGHDT, CDR2 YNNKEL, per germline (reference sequence). The CDR3: CASRRGPRGGENTEAFF. In DNA form, the CDR3 reads TGTGCCAGCAGGAGGGGACCGAGGGGGGGTGAAAACACTGAAGCTTTCTTT.

CDR3 nucleotide sequence: TGTGCCAGCAGCGCGAGGGACAGGGGTAGTACACCCCTCCACTTT. Translation gives CASSARDRGSTPLHF. The chain carries TRBV9 and TRBJ1-6, with 10 bases matching TRBD1. V trimming: 3 bases; J trimming: 11 bases; junction bases outside the gene matches: 8. Looked up from germline, CDR1 is SGDLS and CDR2 is YYNGEE. CDR3 length: 15 amino acids.

This clone was seen only a few times. The V call is TRBV7-9, the J call TRBJ1-2; D remains unclear. Trimming took off 2 bases at V and 5 bases at J, with 3 bases between the two ends. This CDR3 region has 11 residues. From germline, CDR1 is SEHNR and CDR2 FQNEAQ (reference sequence). This CDR3 reads CASSLSYGYTF. CDR3 in DNA: TGTGCCAGCAGCTTATCTTATGGCTACACCTTC.

This clone was recorded once. The chain carries TRBV15 and TRBJ1-3; D is perhaps TRBD1 (5 bases). This CDR3 contains 15 residues. Deletions cut 1 base from V and 2 bases from J, with 9 bases between. The germline V gene encodes CDR1 LNHNV and CDR2 YYDKDF (reference sequence). In nucleotides, the CDR3 is TGTGCCACCAGCAGAGCAAGGGGTACTGGAAACACCATATATTTT. Translated, it gives CATSRARGTGNTIYF.